The present entry profiles one T cell receptor (beta chain) with its context. Antigen: not known. These data are taken from a study of T cell responses to AZD1222 COVID-19 vaccine. Findings and limits, study-wide: Unmutated variant regions reportedly attract nearly half of all spike-specific TCRs. Two doses of AZD1222 preceded a rise in Spike-specific TCR breadth and depth. Most donors were white British, females outnumbered males, and clonal diversity was possibly underestimated. Vaccine-associated CD4 TCRs spanned spike, dominant at 160-218 and 743-854.

TCRdb's copy holds only in-frame clones and misses some; the assay was immunoSEQ multiplex PCR. The sample shows 130,000 to 150,000 clones, more than 85% of them seen only once. V lost 5 bases and J lost 8, with 13 bases in between. This CDR3 region has 14 residues. CDR1 and CDR2 from the germline V gene are SNHLY and FYNNEI. This receptor was taken from an adult who had recovered from COVID-19. The rearrangement joins TRBV2 to TRBJ1-6; D remains ambiguous. The sample in question was peripheral blood, obtained after recovery from COVID-19. The CDR3 nucleotides read TGTGCCAGCAGTTCGGGCCAGCACCATTCACCCCTCCACTTT. It translates to CASSSGQHHSPLHF.